Below, 2 T cell receptor beta chains from the same sample are listed, as sequenced in a study of CD8 T cells in ankylosing spondylitis. Findings of the study overall: One TCR beta motif, made up of several highly homologous variants, appeared characteristic of ankylosing spondylitis blood.

These receptors are not linked to any known antigen. TCRdb independently ran MiXCR on the 5' RACE reads; one entry per CDR3 protein. The table lists about 510,000 distinct CDR3 sequences, about 5.4% of them singletons. The source material was blood, either unsorted or a sorted T cell fraction (not recorded which). Receptor source: a male donor with ankylosing spondylitis.

Comment on this clonotype: This may be a read error: a much more frequent sequence differs by one nucleotide. The V gene is TRBV20-1, the J gene TRBJ2-7; D perhaps matches TRBD2 (6 bases). The CDR3 has 12 residues. Germline lookup yields CDR1 DFQATT and CDR2 SNEGSKA (reference sequence). V lost 5 bases and J 6 bases, leaving 14 bases between the germline ends. The CDR3 DNA reads TGCAGTGCTCAGAGACTAGTGGGCGAGCAGTACTTC. This codes for CSAQRLVGEQYF.

This clonotype occurred many times. V gene TRBV3-1 combines with J gene TRBJ2-3, with TRBD2 matching over 8 bases. The germline V gene has CDR1 LGHDT and CDR2 YNNKEL (reference sequence). The junction had 9 bases not matched to a gene; V was cut back by 1 base and J by 6 bases. The CDR3 has 16 amino acids. The CDR3 DNA reads TGTGCCAGCAGCCAAGGTAGTACGCGGGGGGTGGATACGCAGTATTTT. It codes for CASSQGSTRGVDTQYF.